The table lists the clone carrying this TCR beta chain with many counts. What it binds is unknown. The data derive from a study of blood T cells in healthy people across ages. Study-level information: Per two T cells, about one barcoded beta molecule was captured through template switching.

Germline CDR1 reads SGHTA; CDR2 reads FQGNSA. Trimming pared 4 bases from V and 2 bases from J, leaving 11 bases between. This CDR3 has 14 residues. With a J-beta primer mix and a sample-barcoded 5' primer, a second PCR ran about 7 to 11 cycles. Samples each returned at least 3 million CDR3-containing paired-end reads. TCRdb processed the 5' RACE reads anew with MiXCR; each CDR3 protein has one entry. Counted here are roughly 800,000 distinct CDR3 sequences, roughly 50% occurring once; the ten biggest clones make up 41%. The study's findings and limits: No conclusive comparison of naive versus antigen-experienced cells was possible with unsorted PBMCs. Age showed a roughly linear inverse relationship with TCR beta diversity per million T cells.

The chain is built from TRBV7-2 and TRBJ1-2; D perhaps matches TRBD1 (5 bases). The TCR comes from a man older than 75 in good health. Specimen: blood. The CDR3 protein is CASSSTGTNYGYTF. The CDR3 DNA is TGTGCCAGCAGCTCCACCGGGACCAACTATGGCTACACCTTC. Full variable domain (rest looked up from reference TRBV7-2 and TRBJ1-2): GAGVSQSPSNKVTEKGKDVELRCDPISGHTALYWYRQSLGQGLEFLIYFQGNSAPDKSGLPSDRFSAERTGGSVSTLTIQRTQQEDSAVYLCASSSTGTNYGYTFGSGTRLTVV.